This T cell receptor beta chain stems from a study of blood T cell repertoires in COVID-19. Overall study: The origin of the acute and convalescent COVID-19 samples was the United States, Italy and Spain.

CDR3 size: 15 residues. V lost 0 bases to trimming and J lost 4 bases, with 11 bases between them. Germline loops: CDR1 LGHDT, CDR2 YNNKEL (reference sequence). As processed by the authors: Researchers report that nucleated cell counts were estimated from reference gene primer amplification. Clones were read by immunoSEQ multiplex PCR, and TCRdb kept only the in-frame ones, dropping some. D and trimming come from the DNA, and the V and J calls and clone size come from that table. The table has approximately 37,000 clones, approximately 90% seen once; the top ten hold approximately 19%. The specimen sequenced was peripheral blood. This receptor was identified in a man aged 50-60 years in a cohort sampled during active COVID-19. The chain is built from TRBV3-1 (or the pseudogene TRBV3-2) and TRBJ2-3; TRBD2 might be the D (6 bases). CDR3 protein: CASSQDLGGADTQYF. The DNA for the CDR3 is TGTGCCAGCAGCCAAGATCTAGGAGGGGCAGATACGCAGTATTTT.